Presented here are 21 T cell receptor beta chains from one specimen sequenced in a study of T cells in Graves' hyperthyroidism and ophthalmopathy. TCR beta CDR3 regions were amplified from RNA transcripts. First-round RT-PCR of the TCR CDR3 relied on the HTBI primer set. TCRdb re-derived calls from the multiplex PCR reads in MiXCR, one entry per CDR3 protein. Of about 330,000 distinct CDR3 sequences detected, roughly an eighth appear once; the ten largest clones hold roughly 35%. Sequencing used blood. All receptors derive from a woman between 40 and 55 years old with Graves' ophthalmopathy.

The CDR3 nucleotides read TGCAGCGTTGAAAGAGAACAGGGGGCATTCGCTTTCTTT. It encodes CSVEREQGAFAFF. The V and J genes are TRBV29-1 and TRBJ1-1, with 9 bases lining up with TRBD1. The germline gives CDR1 SQVTM, CDR2 ANQGSEA. The CDR3 runs 13 residues. Losses at the gene ends were 2 bases for V and 11 bases for J; bases not matched to a gene: 9.

This sequence joins TRBV6-1 and TRBJ1-3; maybe TRBD1 (6 bases). Germline CDR1 reads MNHNS; CDR2 reads SASEGT. Trimming shortened V by 7 bases and J by 2 bases, and 9 bases separated the two germline ends. This CDR3 has 13 residues. The CDR3 protein is CASKKGAGNTIYF. CDR3 in DNA: TGTGCCAGCAAAAAGGGGGCTGGAAACACCATATATTTT.

This clonotype was observed many times. The chain carries TRBV20-1 and TRBJ2-7; 7 bases map to TRBD2. The ends lost 5 bases at V and 4 bases at J; junction bases unmatched: 11. The CDR3 has 14 residues. From germline, CDR1 is DFQATT and CDR2 SNEGSKA (reference sequence). The CDR3 spells CSASTTRGEYEQYF. The CDR3 DNA follows: TGCAGTGCTTCCACGACCCGGGGGGAGTACGAGCAGTACTTC.

J is TRBJ1-1 and V is TRBV6-1, with D tentatively TRBD1 (5 bases). The CDR3 sequence is 13 residues long. V lost 8 bases, J lost 7 bases, and 17 bases lay in between. In germline, CDR1 is MNHNS, CDR2 SASEGT. The CDR3 bases are TGTGCCAGCTTCCTCGGCAGGGTCAATGAAGCTTTCTTT. Translating it yields CASFLGRVNEAFF.

This clonotype was seen only a few times. The chain joins TRBV6-1 to TRBJ1-5; a weak D match, TRBD1 (5 bases). This CDR3 has 14 residues. Looked up from germline, CDR1 is MNHNS and CDR2 is SASEGT. V gave up 5 bases and J gave up 3 bases, with 11 bases separating them. CDR3 DNA sequence: TGTGCCAGCAGTCGGGGCTCGGACAATCAGCCCCAGCATTTT. Translating it yields CASSRGSDNQPQHF.

The chain links TRBV5-6 to TRBJ2-1, with unresolved D. V was shortened by 3 bases and J by 11 bases, with 12 bases between the two germline ends. Germline lookup yields CDR1 SGHDT and CDR2 YYEEEE. The CDR3 contains 12 residues. The CDR3 reads CASSYETWKQFF. CDR3 bases: TGTGCCAGCAGCTACGAGACCTGGAAGCAGTTCTTC.

As concerns this clonotype: Since a much larger clone is just one base distant, this may be a read error. Lacking the conserved final phenylalanine or tryptophan, this CDR3 likely reflects a read error. V and J are TRBV12-3 or TRBV12-4 and TRBJ1-2, with D unresolved. Trimming removed 3 bases from V and 2 bases from J, with 10 bases in between. This CDR3 has 14 amino acids. The CDR3 reads CASSFPSANYGYTL. The CDR3 DNA reads as TGTGCCAGCAGTTTTCCGTCGGCCAACTATGGCTACACCCTC.

The gene calls are TRBV28 and TRBJ1-2; 7 bases are shared with TRBD1. The germline V gene has CDR1 MDHEN and CDR2 SYDVKM. The CDR3 runs 13 residues. With V trimmed by 5 bases and J by 4 bases, 4 bases remained unmatched. CDR3 nucleotides: TGTGCCAGCAGTGACCGGGACAGCTATGGCTACACCTTC. Amino acids: CASSDRDSYGYTF.

This chain joins TRBV20-1 and TRBJ2-7; TRBD1 or TRBD2 may be the D gene (5 bases each). V was cut by 5 bases and J by 0 bases, with 14 bases left in between. Germline V CDR1 and CDR2: DFQATT, SNEGSKA (reference sequence). The length of the CDR3 is 14 residues. The CDR3 protein is CSAFPGPSSYEQYF. The CDR3 coding sequence is TGCAGTGCTTTTCCGGGACCCAGCTCCTACGAGCAGTACTTC.

This clonotype appeared a few times. The V and J genes are TRBV7-9 and TRBJ2-1, with D uncertain. Germline V gives CDR1 SEHNR, CDR2 FQNEAQ (reference sequence). Trimming removed 2 bases from V and 0 bases from J, with 8 bases in between. The CDR3 sequence is 15 residues long. Here the CDR3 reads CASSLPQSSYNEQFF. The CDR3 nucleotides are TGTGCCAGCAGCTTACCCCAAAGCTCCTACAATGAGCAGTTCTTC.

This clonotype was seen repeatedly, ten times or more. V and J are TRBV6-1 and TRBJ1-5; D is possibly TRBD1 (5 bases). The germline gives CDR1 MNHNS, CDR2 SASEGT. Trimming pared 7 bases from V and 3 bases from J, leaving 16 bases between. The CDR3 consists of 15 residues. The CDR3 spells CASTDYRGNNQPQHF. CDR3 DNA: TGTGCCAGCACCGATTATCGGGGCAACAATCAGCCCCAGCATTTT.

The rearrangement links TRBV4-2 to TRBJ2-7, with TRBD2 matching 10 bases. V dropped 1 base and J dropped 5; count of bases not matched to a gene: 5. The CDR3 consists of 15 residues. Germline V gives CDR1 LGHNA, CDR2 YNFKEQ. Here the CDR3 DNA reads TGTGCCAGCAGCCAAGCAGCGGGAGGGAGCCACGAGCAGTACTTC. Protein: CASSQAAGGSHEQYF.

This chain connects TRBV4-2 to TRBJ2-2; 8 bases map to TRBD2. CDR1 LGHNA and CDR2 YNFKEQ come from the germline V gene. The CDR3 loop spans 15 amino acids. Trimming at V came to 1 base and at J to 7 bases, leaving 5 bases not matched to a gene. This CDR3 is CASSQAVSGGGELFF. The CDR3 DNA reads as TGTGCCAGCAGCCAAGCAGTGAGCGGGGGCGGGGAGCTGTTTTTT.

The sample holds many counts of this clonotype. J is TRBJ2-3 and V is TRBV7-8, with 11 bases matching TRBD1. CDR1 SGHVS and CDR2 FQNEAQ come from the germline V gene. The CDR3 length is 16 residues. V lost 5 bases, J lost 3 bases, and 7 bases stayed unmatched. CDR3 sequence: CASSARDRGKTDTQYF. As DNA, the CDR3 is TGTGCCAGCAGCGCCCGGGACAGGGGGAAGACAGATACGCAGTATTTT. The full variable domain, in which reference TRBV7-8 and TRBJ2-3 provide the parts outside the CDR3, is GAGVSQSPRYKVAKRGQDVALRCDPISGHVSLFWYQQALGQGPEFLTYFQNEAQLDKSGLPSDRFFAERPEGSVSTLKIQRTQQEDSAVYLCASSARDRGKTDTQYFGPGTRLTVL.

This clonotype has just one count. This rearrangement joins TRBV20-1 to TRBJ2-5, with TRBD2 matching over 10 bases. V was pared by 0 bases and J by 11 bases, with 9 bases of the junction left unmatched. The CDR3 is 14 residues long. Looked up from germline, CDR1 is DFQATT and CDR2 is SNEGSKA (reference sequence). The CDR3 DNA follows: TGCAGTGCTAGAGATTTTAGCGGGAGGAGAAATCAGTACTTC. Its protein is CSARDFSGRRNQYF.

This clonotype occurred a few times. The chain carries TRBV5-4 and TRBJ2-3, with no clear D. CDR3 size: 16 residues. Trimming shortened V by 4 bases and J by 1 base, and 16 bases separated the two germline ends. Germline CDR1 SGHNT, CDR2 YYREEE (reference sequence). Written as DNA, the CDR3 is TGTGCCAGCAGCGGCGAGAGGAGCCCCGGCACAGATACGCAGTATTTT. This gives the protein CASSGERSPGTDTQYF.

This rearrangement joins TRBV19 to TRBJ1-1; D not resolved. The CDR3 has 14 amino acids. V shed 4 bases and J shed 1 base, with 10 bases lying between them. The germline gives CDR1 LNHDA, CDR2 SQIVND (reference sequence). The CDR3 loop reads CASSKTRANTEAFF. The CDR3 DNA follows: TGTGCCAGTAGTAAAACAAGAGCGAACACTGAAGCTTTCTTT.

This clonotype showed up many times. In DNA, the CDR3 is TGTGCCAGCAGTTTAGCCGGACAGATGTCTGAAGCTTTCTTT. Translation: CASSLAGQMSEAFF. V and J are TRBV27 and TRBJ1-1, with D maybe TRBD1 (6 bases). Trimming shortened V by 2 bases and J by 6 bases, and 13 bases separated the two germline ends. CDR3 length: 14 residues. Germline V CDR1 and CDR2: MNHEY, SMNVEV (reference sequence).

The chain couples TRBV14 to TRBJ2-1; 7 bases agree with TRBD2. J lost 7 bases, V lost 0 bases, and 12 bases had no gene match. The CDR3 is 17 amino acids. In germline, CDR1 is SGHDN, CDR2 FVKESK. This CDR3 is CASSQDFRTRRRNEQFF. As DNA, the CDR3 is TGTGCCAGCAGCCAAGATTTTCGGACTAGACGGAGAAATGAGCAGTTCTTC.

A word on this clonotype: This clone may be a read error of a much larger clone one base away. Lacking the conserved final phenylalanine or tryptophan, this CDR3 likely reflects a read error. The rearrangement joins TRBV28 to TRBJ2-5; possibly TRBD2 for D (7 bases). The CDR3 is 14 amino acids. The V end was cut by 8 bases, the J end by 9 bases, with 22 bases between. Germline V lookup: CDR1 MDHEN, CDR2 SYDVKM. The CDR3 region is CASGVRGGARAQYL. Here the CDR3 DNA reads TGTGCCAGCGGAGTTCGTGGGGGGGCGCGGGCCCAGTACCTC.

In DNA, the CDR3 is TGTGCCAGCTCACCGGTTAGAGAAGGGTCTGGGGCCAACGTCCTGACTTTC. As protein: CASSPVREGSGANVLTF. The V gene is TRBV18, the J gene TRBJ2-6; D remains unclear. The length of the CDR3 is 17 residues. The ends were cut back, 3 bases at V and 1 base at J, with 13 bases in the middle. CDR1 is KGHSH and CDR2 is LQKENI in the germline V gene.